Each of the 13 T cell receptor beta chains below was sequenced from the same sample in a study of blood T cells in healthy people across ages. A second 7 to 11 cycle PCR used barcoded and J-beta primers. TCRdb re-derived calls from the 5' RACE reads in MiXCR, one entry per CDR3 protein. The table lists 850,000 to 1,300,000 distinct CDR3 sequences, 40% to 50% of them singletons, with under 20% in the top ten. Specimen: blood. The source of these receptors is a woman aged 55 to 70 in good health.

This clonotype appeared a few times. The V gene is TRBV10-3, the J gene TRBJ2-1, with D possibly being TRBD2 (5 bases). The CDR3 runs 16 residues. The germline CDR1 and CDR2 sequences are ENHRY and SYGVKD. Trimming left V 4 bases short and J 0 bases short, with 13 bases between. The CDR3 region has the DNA TGTGCCATCAGTGTGGGTGAGGGAAGCTCCTACAATGAGCAGTTCTTC. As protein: CAISVGEGSSYNEQFF.

The CDR3 coding sequence is TGTGCCAGCAGTTCCGGACAGGAGCGGGAAGATACGCAGTATTTT. Its translation is CASSSGQEREDTQYF. The gene calls are TRBV11-2 and TRBJ2-3; either TRBD1 or TRBD2 may supply D (7 bases each). V was clipped by 6 bases and J by 5 bases, with 18 bases between them. Looked up from germline, CDR1 is SGHAT and CDR2 is FQNNGV. The CDR3 totals 15 residues.

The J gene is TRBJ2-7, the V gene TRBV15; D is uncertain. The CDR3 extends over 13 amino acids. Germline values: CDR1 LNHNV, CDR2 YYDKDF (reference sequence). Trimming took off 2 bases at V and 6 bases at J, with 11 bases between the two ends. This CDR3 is CATSRYGDGEQYF. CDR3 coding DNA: TGTGCCACCAGCAGATATGGGGATGGCGAGCAGTACTTC.

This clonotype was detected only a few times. As DNA, the CDR3 is TGCAGTGCTAGATGGTTAGTGAATGAGCAGTTCTTC. Translated: CSARWLVNEQFF. The rearrangement uses TRBV20-1 and TRBJ2-1, with unresolved D. Trimming shortened V by 2 bases and J by 7 bases, and 9 bases separated the two germline ends. Germline lookup yields CDR1 DFQATT and CDR2 SNEGSKA (reference sequence). The CDR3 has 12 residues.

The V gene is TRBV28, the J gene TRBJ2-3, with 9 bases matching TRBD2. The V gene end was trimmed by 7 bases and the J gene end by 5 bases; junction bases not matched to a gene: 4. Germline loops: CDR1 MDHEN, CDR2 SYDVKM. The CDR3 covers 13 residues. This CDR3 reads CASISGGKDTQYF. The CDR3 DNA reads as TGTGCCAGCATAAGCGGGGGGAAAGATACGCAGTATTTT.

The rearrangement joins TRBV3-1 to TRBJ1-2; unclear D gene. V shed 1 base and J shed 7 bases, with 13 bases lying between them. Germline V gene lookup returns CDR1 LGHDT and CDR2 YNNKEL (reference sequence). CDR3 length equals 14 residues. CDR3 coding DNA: TGTGCCAGCAGCCAAGGACCCGGGGATGGTGGCTACACCTTC. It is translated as CASSQGPGDGGYTF.

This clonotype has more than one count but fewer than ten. CDR3 DNA: TGCAGTGCACCCTCCGGGACAGGGAACCCCCTCTATGGCTACACCTTC. This translates into CSAPSGTGNPLYGYTF. The chain joins TRBV20-1 to TRBJ1-2; 9 nucleotides line up with TRBD1. Germline CDR1 is DFQATT and CDR2 is SNEGSKA (reference sequence). The CDR3 extends over 16 amino acids. The junction had 15 bases not matched to a gene; V was cut back by 6 bases and J by 4 bases.

In DNA form, the CDR3 reads TGCGCCAGCAGCTGGGGGACTAGTCTGAATGAGCAGTTCTTC. It translates to CASSWGTSLNEQFF. The V gene is TRBV5-1, the J gene TRBJ2-1, with 8 bases identical to TRBD2. Looked up from germline, CDR1 is SGHRS and CDR2 is YFSETQ. V trimming: 3 bases; J trimming: 7 bases; junction bases outside the gene matches: 6. This CDR3 region has 14 residues.

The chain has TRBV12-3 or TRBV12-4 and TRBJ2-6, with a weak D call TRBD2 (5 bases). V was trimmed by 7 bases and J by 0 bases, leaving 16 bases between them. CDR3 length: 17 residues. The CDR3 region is CASTREGLSSGANVLTF. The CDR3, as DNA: TGTGCCAGCACCAGAGAGGGCCTAAGCTCTGGGGCCAACGTCCTGACTTTC.

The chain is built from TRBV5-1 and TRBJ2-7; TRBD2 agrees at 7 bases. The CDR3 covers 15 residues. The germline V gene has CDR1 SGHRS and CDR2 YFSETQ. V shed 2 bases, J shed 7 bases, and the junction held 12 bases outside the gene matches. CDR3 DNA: TGCGCCAGCAGCTTCCCTAGCGGACAATGGAATGAGCAGTACTTC. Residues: CASSFPSGQWNEQYF.

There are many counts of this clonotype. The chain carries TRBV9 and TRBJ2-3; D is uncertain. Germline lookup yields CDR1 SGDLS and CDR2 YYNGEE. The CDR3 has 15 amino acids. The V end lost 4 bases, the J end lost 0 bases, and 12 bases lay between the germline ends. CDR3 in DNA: TGTGCCAGCAGCCAGGACGTAACTAGCACAGATACGCAGTATTTT. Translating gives CASSQDVTSTDTQYF.

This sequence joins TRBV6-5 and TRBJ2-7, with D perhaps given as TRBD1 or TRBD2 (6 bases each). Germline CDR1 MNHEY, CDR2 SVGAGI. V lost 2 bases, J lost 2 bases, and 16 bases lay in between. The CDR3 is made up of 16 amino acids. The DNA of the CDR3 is TGTGCCAGCAGTTACGAGAGAGGGGGGTTAACCTACGAGCAGTACTTC. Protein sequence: CASSYERGGLTYEQYF.

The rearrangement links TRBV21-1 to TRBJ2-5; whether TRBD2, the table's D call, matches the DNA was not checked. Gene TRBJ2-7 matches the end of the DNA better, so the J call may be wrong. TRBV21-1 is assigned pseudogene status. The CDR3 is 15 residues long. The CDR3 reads CASLNPGLAVFEQYF. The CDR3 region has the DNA TGTGCCAGCTTAAACCCGGGACTAGCGGTTTTCGAGCAGTACTTC.